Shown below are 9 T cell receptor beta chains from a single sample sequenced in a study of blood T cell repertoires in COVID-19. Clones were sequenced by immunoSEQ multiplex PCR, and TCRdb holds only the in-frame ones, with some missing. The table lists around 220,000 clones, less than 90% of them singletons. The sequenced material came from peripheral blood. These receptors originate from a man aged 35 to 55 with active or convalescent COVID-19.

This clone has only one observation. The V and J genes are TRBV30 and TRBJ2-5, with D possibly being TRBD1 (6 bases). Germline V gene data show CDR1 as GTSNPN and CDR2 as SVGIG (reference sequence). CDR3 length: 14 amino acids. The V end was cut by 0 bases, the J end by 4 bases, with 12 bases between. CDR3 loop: CAWSVPSGVETQYF. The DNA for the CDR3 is TGTGCCTGGAGTGTACCGTCAGGGGTAGAGACCCAGTACTTC. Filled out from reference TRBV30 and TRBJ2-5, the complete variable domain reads SQTIHQWPATLVQPVGSPLSLECTVEGTSNPNLYWYRQAAGRGLQLLFYSVGIGQISSEVPQNLSASRPQDRQFILSSKKLLLSDSGFYLCAWSVPSGVETQYFGPGTRLLVL.

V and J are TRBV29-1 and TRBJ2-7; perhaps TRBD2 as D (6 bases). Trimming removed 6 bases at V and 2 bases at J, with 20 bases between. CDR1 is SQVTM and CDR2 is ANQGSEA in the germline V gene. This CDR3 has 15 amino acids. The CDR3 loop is CSVSEPFSGTYEQYF. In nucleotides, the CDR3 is TGCAGCGTGTCAGAGCCTTTTAGCGGCACCTACGAGCAGTACTTC.

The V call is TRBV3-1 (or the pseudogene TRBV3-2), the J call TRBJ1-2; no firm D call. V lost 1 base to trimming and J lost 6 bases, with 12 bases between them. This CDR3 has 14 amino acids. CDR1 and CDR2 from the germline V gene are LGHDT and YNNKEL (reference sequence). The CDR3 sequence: CASSQVGQRDGYTF. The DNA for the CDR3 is TGTGCCAGCAGCCAAGTAGGTCAGCGGGATGGCTACACCTTC.

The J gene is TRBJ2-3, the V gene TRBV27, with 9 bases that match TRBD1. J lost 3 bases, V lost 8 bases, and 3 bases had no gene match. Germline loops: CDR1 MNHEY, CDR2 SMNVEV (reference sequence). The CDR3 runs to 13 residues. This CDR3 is CASAGTGTDTQYF. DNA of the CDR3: TGTGCCAGCGCCGGGACAGGGACAGATACGCAGTATTTT.

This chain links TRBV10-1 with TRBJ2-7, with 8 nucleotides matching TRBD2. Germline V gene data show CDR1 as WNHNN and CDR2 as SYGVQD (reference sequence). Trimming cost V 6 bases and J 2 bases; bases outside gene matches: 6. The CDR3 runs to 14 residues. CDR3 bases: TGCGCCAGCAGACTAGCGGAGGGTCCCTACGAGCAGTACTTC. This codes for CASRLAEGPYEQYF.

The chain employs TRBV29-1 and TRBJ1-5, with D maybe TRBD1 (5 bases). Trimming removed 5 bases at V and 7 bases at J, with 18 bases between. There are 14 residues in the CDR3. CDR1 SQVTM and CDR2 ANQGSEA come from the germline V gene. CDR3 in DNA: TGCAGCGTTAGGGAGGGCCCAGGGAAACAGCCCCAGCATTTT. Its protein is CSVREGPGKQPQHF.

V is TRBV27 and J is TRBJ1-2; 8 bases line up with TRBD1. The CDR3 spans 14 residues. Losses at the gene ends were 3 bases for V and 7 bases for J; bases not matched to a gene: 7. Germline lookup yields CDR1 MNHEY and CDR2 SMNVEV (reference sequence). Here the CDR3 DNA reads TGTGCCAGCAGTTTTTTAGGGACAGGCTCTGGCTACACCTTC. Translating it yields CASSFLGTGSGYTF.

The CDR3 bases are TGTGCCAGCAGCGTAGAGGGGGCGGCTAATGAAAAACTGTTTTTT. This sequence encodes CASSVEGAANEKLFF. The V gene is TRBV9, the J gene TRBJ1-4; TRBD1 agrees at 7 bases. The CDR3 covers 15 residues. Germline V CDR1 and CDR2: SGDLS, YYNGEE. V lost 0 bases to trimming and J lost 3 bases; unmatched junction nucleotides: 2.

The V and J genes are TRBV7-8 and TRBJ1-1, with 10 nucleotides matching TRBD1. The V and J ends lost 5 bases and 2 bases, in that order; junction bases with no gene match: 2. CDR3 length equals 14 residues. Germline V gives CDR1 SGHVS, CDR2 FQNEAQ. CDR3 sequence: CASSTTGGNTEAFF. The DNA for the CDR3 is TGTGCCAGCAGCACGACAGGGGGCAACACTGAAGCTTTCTTT.